The present entry profiles one TCR beta chain with its context. An amount of RNA that ranged from roughly 0.5 to 1 ug was reverse transcribed with random hexamers. TCRdb ran MiXCR on the immunoSEQ multiplex PCR reads and lists one entry per CDR3 protein. The table has roughly 120,000 distinct CDR3 sequences, around 94% seen once; the top ten hold around 0.12%. This sample stems from a study of CD8 T cells in Susac syndrome. Purification of the CD8+ and CD4+ T cells relied on negative isolation, and TEMRA cells underwent FACS enrichment. The material sequenced was CD4+ T cells from PBMCs. This receptor was obtained from a human donor with multiple sclerosis.

The CDR3: CASGKTQYF. CDR3 in DNA: TGTGCCAGCGGTAAGACCCAGTACTTC. This sequence joins TRBV6-2 or TRBV6-3 and TRBJ2-5; no firm D call. The CDR3 runs 9 residues. The germline V and J ends were trimmed by 8 bases and 6 bases, with 4 bases remaining between them. The germline V gene encodes CDR1 MNHEY and CDR2 SVGEGT.